The 26 T cell receptor beta chains in this list originate from one sample, sequenced in a study of blood T cell repertoires in COVID-19. This table comes from immunoSEQ multiplex PCR, and its TCRdb copy is limited to in-frame clones, with some not included. In the table there are nearly 300,000 clones, about 91% of which are singletons. Sequenced material: peripheral blood. Receptor source: a woman aged 25 to 39 who had recovered from COVID-19.

The chain combines TRBV13 with TRBJ2-7, with TRBD1 identical over 7 bases. The CDR3 is made up of 13 amino acids. Germline values: CDR1 PRHDT, CDR2 FYEKMQ (reference sequence). Losses at the gene ends were 4 bases for V and 0 bases for J; bases not matched to a gene: 0. CDR3 DNA: TGTGCCAGCAGCTACAGGGGCTCCTACGAGCAGTACTTC. Its translation is CASSYRGSYEQYF.

Only one count was recorded for this clone. The chain is built from TRBV12-3 or TRBV12-4 and TRBJ2-7, with D possibly TRBD2 on 5 matching bases. Trimming left V 3 bases short and J 0 bases short, with 6 bases between. The CDR3 runs 13 residues. In DNA form, the CDR3 reads TGTGCCAGCAGTTTGGGGAGCTCCTACGAGCAGTACTTC. As protein: CASSLGSSYEQYF.

Remarks on this clone: This CDR3 is also generated by other DNA sequences in the sample. This chain uses TRBV28 with TRBJ1-2, with D tentatively TRBD1 (5 bases). The CDR3 covers 13 residues. Trimming stripped 6 bases from V and 2 bases from J, with 10 bases between. The germline CDR1 and CDR2 sequences are MDHEN and SYDVKM. CDR3 nucleotide sequence: TGTGCCAGCAGACCGACAGCCAACTATGGCTACACCTTC. This sequence encodes CASRPTANYGYTF.

This clone was seen a handful of times. The J gene is TRBJ1-2, the V gene TRBV10-1; D possibly corresponds to TRBD1 (6 bases). Germline assignment: CDR1 WNHNN and CDR2 SYGVQD (reference sequence). The CDR3 covers 12 residues. The ends were cut back, 3 bases at V and 5 bases at J, with 7 bases in the middle. The CDR3 here is CASSDDRYGYTF. DNA for the CDR3: TGCGCCAGCAGTGATGACAGGTATGGCTACACCTTC.

This clone was detected only once. The V gene is TRBV15, the J gene TRBJ2-3; 10 bases are a match to TRBD2. The junction had 10 bases not matched to a gene; V was cut back by 5 bases and J by 5 bases. The germline V gene encodes CDR1 LNHNV and CDR2 YYDKDF (reference sequence). The CDR3 sequence is 16 residues long. The CDR3 DNA is TGTGCCACCAGCGGGGCACTAGCGGGGCTTGGAGATACGCAGTATTTT. It encodes CATSGALAGLGDTQYF.

The V and J genes are TRBV3-1 (or the pseudogene TRBV3-2) and TRBJ2-3; D is undetermined. This CDR3 is built from 15 residues. CDR1 LGHDT and CDR2 YNNKEL come from the germline V gene (reference sequence). Between the trimmed V and J ends, which lost 5 bases and 2 bases, there was a span of 14 bases. Written as DNA, the CDR3 is TGTGCCAGCAGCGCCCCCCACGACTTCACAGATACGCAGTATTTT. Residues: CASSAPHDFTDTQYF.

This clone was detected only once. The same CDR3 is also encoded by other DNA sequences in this sample. The chain has TRBV9 and TRBJ1-6; D call uncertain. The CDR3 extends over 13 amino acids. Trimming shortened V by 0 bases and J by 7 bases, and 5 bases separated the two germline ends. Germline lookup yields CDR1 SGDLS and CDR2 YYNGEE. CDR3 region: CASSVGGNSPLHF. CDR3 DNA: TGTGCCAGCAGCGTAGGAGGCAATTCACCCCTCCACTTT.

The chain has TRBV5-1 and TRBJ1-1; 8 bases align to TRBD1. Looked up from germline, CDR1 is SGHRS and CDR2 is YFSETQ. This CDR3 is built from 16 residues. Unmatched junction bases numbered 8, after V lost 0 bases and J lost 4 bases. The CDR3 loop is CASSLAGTGSRTEAFF. The CDR3 bases are TGCGCCAGCAGCTTGGCCGGGACAGGCTCTCGCACTGAAGCTTTCTTT. Together with reference TRBV5-1 and TRBJ1-1, the CDR3 gives the full variable domain: KAGVTQTPRYLIKTRGQQVTLSCSPISGHRSVSWYQQTPGQGLQFLFEYFSETQRNKGNFPGRFSGRQFSNSRSEMNVSTLELGDSALYLCASSLAGTGSRTEAFFGQGTRLTVV.

This rearrangement joins TRBV6-5 to TRBJ1-6; no definite D call. The V gene's germline CDR1 is MNHEY and CDR2 SVGAGI. CDR3 length: 14 residues. Trimming left V 8 bases short and J 6 bases short, with 14 bases between. The CDR3 DNA follows: TGTGCCAGCGCACTATCAATCTCTAATTCACCCCTCCACTTT. Its translation: CASALSISNSPLHF.

The gene calls are TRBV15 and TRBJ2-5; 8 bases agree with TRBD2. Germline V gives CDR1 LNHNV, CDR2 YYDKDF (reference sequence). Germline trimming cut 0 bases from V and 3 bases from J; bases unmatched to any gene: 3. The CDR3 spans 15 residues. This CDR3 reads CATSRDRRGEETQYF. CDR3 nucleotide sequence: TGTGCCACCAGCAGAGATCGGCGGGGGGAAGAGACCCAGTACTTC.

The rearrangement uses TRBV2 and TRBJ1-2; no clear D gene. The CDR3 has 11 amino acids. Germline CDR1 reads SNHLY; CDR2 reads FYNNEI. The V and J ends lost 8 bases and 3 bases respectively, with 7 bases between them. The CDR3: CASSPDYGYTF. CDR3 in DNA: TGTGCCAGCTCCCCGGACTATGGCTACACCTTC. The complete variable domain, with remaining parts taken from reference TRBV2 and TRBJ1-2, reads EPEVTQTPSHQVTQMGQEVILRCVPISNHLYFYWYRQILGQKVEFLVSFYNNEISEKSEIFDDQFSVERPDGSNFTLKIRSTKLEDSAMYFCASSPDYGYTFGSGTRLTVV.

The chain employs TRBV6-6 and TRBJ1-4; 8 bases are a match to TRBD1. Trimming cost V 5 bases and J 7 bases; bases outside gene matches: 15. In germline, CDR1 is MNHNY, CDR2 SVGAGI (reference sequence). The CDR3 consists of 17 residues. The CDR3 region is CASSHHLSGGQGEKLFF. The CDR3 region has the DNA TGTGCCAGCAGTCATCACCTCTCAGGGGGCCAAGGTGAAAAACTGTTTTTT.

This clone has a handful of counts. The V and J genes are TRBV9 and TRBJ2-3; D might be TRBD2 (7 bases). The CDR3 has 14 residues. Per the germline V gene, CDR1 is SGDLS and CDR2 is YYNGEE. V gave up 7 bases and J gave up 0 bases, with 12 bases separating them. The chain's CDR3 is CASGRGASTDTQYF. The CDR3 DNA follows: TGTGCCAGCGGTCGGGGGGCAAGCACAGATACGCAGTATTTT.

The chain uses TRBV28 and TRBJ1-2; D is ambiguous. Germline V gene data show CDR1 as MDHEN and CDR2 as SYDVKM. V lost 5 bases and J 5 bases, leaving 24 bases between the germline ends. There are 17 residues in the CDR3. Here the CDR3 DNA reads TGTGCCAGCAGTGGGCGCGGCAGGAATTTCGGAGGGTATGGCTACACCTTC. It is translated as CASSGRGRNFGGYGYTF.

The sample holds a few counts of this clone. This rearrangement joins TRBV19 to TRBJ1-6; 10 bases align to TRBD1. There are 16 residues in the CDR3. The trim removed 6 bases at V and 5 bases at J, leaving 7 bases unmatched. CDR1 and CDR2 from the germline V gene are LNHDA and SQIVND (reference sequence). The DNA of the CDR3 is TGTGCCAGTAGGAGGGGACAGGGGATGGATAATTCACCCCTCCACTTT. It encodes CASRRGQGMDNSPLHF.

This chain uses TRBV25-1 with TRBJ2-7; possible D gene TRBD1, 6 bases. In germline, CDR1 is MGHDK, CDR2 SYGVNS. Trimming took 3 bases from V and 6 from J, leaving 12 bases between them. This CDR3 is 13 amino acids long. In DNA form, the CDR3 reads TGTGCCAGCAGTGAGCAGGGGTTGATCGAGCAGTACTTC. It specifies CASSEQGLIEQYF.

The chain combines TRBV6-5 with TRBJ1-1; TRBD1 matches 7 bases. The CDR3 runs 15 residues. After removal of 7 bases from V and 2 bases from J, the junction contained 10 bases not matched to a gene. CDR1 and CDR2 from the germline V gene are MNHEY and SVGAGI. CDR3 sequence reads: CASNKVDRSNTEAFF. Written as DNA, the CDR3 is TGTGCCAGCAATAAAGTGGACAGGAGCAACACTGAAGCTTTCTTT.

The chain carries TRBV11-2 and TRBJ2-7; maybe TRBD1 (5 bases). The CDR3 contains 16 residues. V was trimmed by 0 bases and J by 5 bases, leaving 17 bases between them. Germline CDR1 reads SGHAT; CDR2 reads FQNNGV. The CDR3 DNA sequence: TGTGCCAGCAGCTTAGATCCCCCAGGGTATCGGCACGAGCAGTACTTC. Its translation: CASSLDPPGYRHEQYF.

Details on this clone: One end of the junction fails to match germline, which may point to a read error. The rearrangement joins TRBV2 to TRBJ1-4, with 7 bases lining up with TRBD1. CDR3 size: 14 residues. Germline lookup yields CDR1 SNHLY and CDR2 FYNNEI. The CDR3 bases are TGTGCCAGCAGACTGGACAGGAGTAATAAAAAACTGTTTTTT. It is translated as CASRLDRSNKKLFF.

The chain carries TRBV7-8 and TRBJ1-1; D gene ambiguous. The CDR3 has 13 residues. V was trimmed by 3 bases and J by 11 bases, leaving 16 bases between them. CDR1 SGHVS and CDR2 FQNEAQ come from the germline V gene. The CDR3 coding sequence is TGTGCCAGCAGCTTTCAGCGCATCCAGAGGGCTTTCTTT. Amino acid sequence: CASSFQRIQRAFF.

The chain recombines TRBV29-1 with TRBJ2-5, with 14 bases lining up with TRBD2. This CDR3 comprises 15 residues. Germline V lookup: CDR1 SQVTM, CDR2 ANQGSEA. The V gene end was trimmed by 1 base and the J gene end by 7 bases; junction bases not matched to a gene: 5. The CDR3 region has the DNA TGCAGCGTTGAAGGTCCGACTAGCGGGGGGGGGACCCAGTACTTC. This translates into CSVEGPTSGGGTQYF.

This rearrangement joins TRBV9 to TRBJ2-5; TRBD1 matches 9 bases. Germline V gene sequence: CDR1 SGDLS, CDR2 YYNGEE. There are 16 residues in the CDR3. Trimming removed 4 bases from V and 4 bases from J; junction bases left unmatched: 11. CDR3 nucleotides: TGTGCCAGCAGCCCCCCCGGGACAGGGTCGGGAGAGACCCAGTACTTC. Encoded protein: CASSPPGTGSGETQYF.

The chain links TRBV28 to TRBJ2-7; 10 bases align to TRBD1. The CDR3 contains 14 residues. Germline CDR1 MDHEN, CDR2 SYDVKM. V gave up 6 bases and J gave up 4 bases; unmatched junction bases: 6. In DNA, the CDR3 is TGTGCCAGCAGGAGGGGACAGGGGAGGTACGAGCAGTACTTC. It encodes CASRRGQGRYEQYF.

V and J are TRBV27 and TRBJ1-5; D unclear. The CDR3 runs to 13 residues. The germline CDR1 and CDR2 sequences are MNHEY and SMNVEV (reference sequence). Trimming took off 3 bases at V and 6 bases at J, with 9 bases between the two ends. Here the CDR3 DNA reads TGTGCCAGCAGTTTTGTCGTCGGTCAGCCCCAGCATTTT. This gives the protein CASSFVVGQPQHF.

The J gene is TRBJ1-6, the V gene TRBV23-1; D is undetermined. TRBV23-1 is annotated as an ORF whose role is uncertain. The CDR3 totals 14 residues. V was cut by 5 bases and J by 8 bases, with 13 bases left in between. The CDR3 region is CASSSCDKDSPLHF. The DNA of the CDR3 is TGCGCCAGCAGTTCCTGTGACAAAGATTCACCCCTCCACTTT.

This chain uses TRBV9 with TRBJ2-7; TRBD2 matches at 7 bases. Germline V CDR1 and CDR2: SGDLS, YYNGEE. This CDR3 contains 15 residues. With V trimmed by 1 base and J by 5 bases, 9 bases remained unmatched. The CDR3: CASSVLGASGNEQYF. In DNA, the CDR3 is TGTGCCAGCAGCGTATTAGGGGCTAGCGGAAACGAGCAGTACTTC.